The source of this T cell receptor beta chain is a study of beta chain features in type 1 diabetes. Overall study findings and caveats: Shorter TCRB CDR3s, moderately but significantly so, were found in Type 1 diabetes patients in all four CD4+ subsets. VDJ junctions sequenced from type 1 diabetes patients showed fewer insertions and more deletions. Patients' naive, central memory and regulatory TCRB repertoires appeared more alike than those of healthy donors.

Germline V CDR1 and CDR2: LNHDA, SQIVND (reference sequence). Trimming left V 5 bases short and J 0 bases short, with 14 bases between. This CDR3 has 16 residues. Comments on this clone: What it binds is not known.

Donors contributed one heparinised blood draw apiece, averaging about 120 mL. Expressed TCRB transcripts were sequenced after all isolated RNA was converted to cDNA. Several million reads were obtained on average from naive, central memory and regulatory T cell samples. The protocol was immunoSEQ multiplex PCR, while the TCRdb copy is restricted to in-frame clones and leaves out a portion. The table has 630,000 or so clones, over 12% seen once; the top ten hold 0.035% to 0.04%. This TCR came from a man aged 18-30 years with type 1 diabetes. The sequenced sample consisted of naive CD4+ T cells from blood. The gene calls are TRBV19 and TRBJ2-1; perhaps TRBD2 as D (6 bases). The CDR3 loop reads CASSGTGLSSYNEQFF. The DNA of the CDR3 is TGTGCCAGTAGTGGCACGGGACTGAGCTCCTACAATGAGCAGTTCTTC. Complete variable domain (other parts from reference TRBV19 and TRBJ2-1): DGGITQSPKYLFRKEGQNVTLSCEQNLNHDAMYWYRQDPGQGLRLIYYSQIVNDFQKGDIAEGYSVSREKKESFPLTVTSAQKNPTAFYLCASSGTGLSSYNEQFFGPGTRLTVL.